These 27 T cell receptor beta chains were sequenced from one sample in a study of molecular identifiers for immune sequencing clone quantification. TCRdb itself ran the PCR reads through MiXCR, one entry per CDR3 protein. The table lists around 70,000 distinct CDR3 sequences, about 18% of them singletons. Sequences were obtained from naive CD8+ T cells from blood, with Jurkat cell RNA spiked in. Regarding subset: FACS-sorted CD8+CD4-CCR7+CD45RA+ naive T cells. The receptor set was obtained from a human donor in good health. Some libraries in this study had Jurkat cell RNA spiked in.

Of note for this clonotype: The junction departs from the called germline gene at one end, perhaps through a read error. This chain joins TRBV4-1 and TRBJ2-3, with D uncertain. Germline V gene sequence: CDR1 MGHRA, CDR2 YSYEKL. The CDR3 has 15 residues. In DNA form, the CDR3 reads TGCGCCAGCAGCCAAGGGCCTACTTTGGTGGATACGAAGTATTTT. Amino acid sequence: CASSQGPTLVDTKYF.

This clonotype was counted many times. This chain uses TRBV29-1 with TRBJ2-7; 15 bases line up with TRBD2. Germline CDR1 and CDR2: SQVTM and ANQGSEA. The length of the CDR3 is 17 residues. The junction had 10 bases not matched to a gene; V was cut back by 4 bases and J by 3 bases. The CDR3, as DNA: TGCAGCGTTGGGGACCCGGGACTAGCGGGAGGATTCTACGAGCAGTACTTC. This sequence encodes CSVGDPGLAGGFYEQYF.

This clonotype was recorded at least ten times. The chain is built from TRBV28 and TRBJ2-7, with D possibly TRBD1 on 5 matching bases. Per the germline V gene, CDR1 is MDHEN and CDR2 is SYDVKM. V was pared by 3 bases and J by 3 bases, with 9 bases between. This CDR3 is 13 amino acids long. The CDR3 coding sequence is TGTGCCAGCAGTTTTAGGGGAATCTACGAGCAGTACTTC. It codes for CASSFRGIYEQYF.

This clonotype was seen at least ten times. The chain recombines TRBV4-3 with TRBJ2-2, with 8 positions matching TRBD2. The CDR3 totals 17 residues. V dropped 0 bases and J dropped 5; count of bases not matched to a gene: 8. Germline CDR1 reads LGHNA; CDR2 reads YSLEER. The CDR3 sequence: CASSQETLAGKTGELFF. CDR3 nucleotide sequence: TGCGCCAGCAGCCAAGAGACTCTAGCGGGTAAAACCGGGGAGCTGTTTTTT.

This clonotype was seen repeatedly, ten times or more. The chain employs TRBV27 and TRBJ2-1; 10 bases match TRBD2. Losses at the gene ends were 2 bases for V and 2 bases for J; bases not matched to a gene: 3. There are 16 residues in the CDR3. CDR1 MNHEY and CDR2 SMNVEV come from the germline V gene (reference sequence). CDR3 nucleotide sequence: TGTGCCAGCAGTTTAACTAGCGGGGCCACCTACAATGAGCAGTTCTTC. Its translation: CASSLTSGATYNEQFF.

The chain has TRBV30 and TRBJ2-7, with D perhaps matching TRBD1 (6 bases). Trimming removed 2 bases from V and 2 bases from J, with 13 bases in between. The CDR3 totals 14 residues. Germline lookup yields CDR1 GTSNPN and CDR2 SVGIG (reference sequence). CDR3 sequence: CAWSLGEGAYEQYF. Here the CDR3 DNA reads TGTGCCTGGAGTTTGGGAGAGGGGGCCTACGAGCAGTACTTC.

The table lists this clonotype with many counts. The V call is TRBV5-1, the J call TRBJ1-6; D perhaps matches TRBD1 (5 bases). The CDR3 has 11 amino acids. Germline V gene lookup returns CDR1 SGHRS and CDR2 YFSETQ. Trimming pared 4 bases from V and 14 bases from J, leaving 10 bases between. CDR3 sequence: CASSPGRSLHF. The CDR3 DNA follows: TGCGCCAGCAGCCCGGGACGGTCCCTCCACTTT.

This clonotype has more than one count but fewer than ten. The rearrangement joins TRBV9 to TRBJ2-1; D unclear. The V and J ends lost 0 bases and 9 bases respectively, with 10 bases between them. The CDR3 consists of 13 residues. Germline values: CDR1 SGDLS, CDR2 YYNGEE. This CDR3 is CASSVDVPPEQFF. The CDR3, as DNA: TGTGCCAGCAGCGTAGATGTACCGCCTGAGCAGTTCTTC.

This clonotype occurred a few times. The chain employs TRBV21-1 and TRBJ2-7; the D segment call TRBD1 is taken from the table without a DNA check. TRBV21-1 is reported as a pseudogene. The CDR3 runs to 15 residues. This CDR3 is CASRDRIWECSEQYF. The CDR3 bases are TGTGCCAGCCGGGACAGGATTTGGGAATGTAGCGAGCAGTACTTC.

This clonotype was seen many times. CDR3 protein: CSAGLAGGPYEQYF. The CDR3 DNA sequence: TGCAGTGCTGGACTAGCGGGAGGCCCCTACGAGCAGTACTTC. This chain links TRBV20-1 with TRBJ2-7; TRBD2 aligns across 14 bases. CDR1 is DFQATT and CDR2 is SNEGSKA in the germline V gene (reference sequence). The junction had 2 bases not matched to a gene; V was cut back by 5 bases and J by 2 bases. This CDR3 spans 14 amino acids.

This clonotype was seen more than once but under ten times. The chain links TRBV11-3 to TRBJ1-4, with D possibly matching TRBD1 (5 bases). V was trimmed by 1 base and J by 5 bases, leaving 14 bases between them. The CDR3 covers 16 residues. Germline values: CDR1 SGHNT, CDR2 YENEEA. The CDR3 sequence: CASSLGPGAPNEKLFF. The CDR3 DNA follows: TGTGCCAGCAGCTTAGGCCCCGGGGCCCCGAATGAAAAACTGTTTTTT.

Many counts were recorded for this clonotype. This chain links TRBV7-2 with TRBJ2-1; maybe TRBD2 (7 bases). This CDR3 contains 15 residues. Trimming removed 7 bases at V and 0 bases at J, with 13 bases between. CDR1 and CDR2 (germline): SGHTA, FQGNSA. The CDR3 sequence: CASKKGGSSYNEQFF. The CDR3 DNA is TGTGCCAGCAAGAAGGGGGGGAGCTCCTACAATGAGCAGTTCTTC. Combining the CDR3 with reference TRBV7-2 and TRBJ2-1 gives the whole variable domain GAGVSQSPSNKVTEKGKDVELRCDPISGHTALYWYRQSLGQGLEFLIYFQGNSAPDKSGLPSDRFSAERTGGSVSTLTIQRTQQEDSAVYLCASKKGGSSYNEQFFGPGTRLTVL.

As to this clonotype: Just one base apart from a much larger clone, this may be a read error. The V call is TRBV27, the J call TRBJ2-7; D is unresolved. Germline V lookup: CDR1 MNHEY, CDR2 SMNVEV (reference sequence). The CDR3 runs 14 residues. V was pared by 6 bases and J by 2 bases, with 14 bases between. CDR3 in amino acids: CASRLGRPAYEQYF. In DNA, the CDR3 is TGTGCCAGCAGGTTGGGCAGGCCGGCCTACGAGCAGTACTTC.

J is TRBJ1-1 and V is TRBV29-1; D unresolved. The CDR3 extends over 14 amino acids. V was shortened by 5 bases and J by 4 bases, with 17 bases between the two germline ends. The V gene's germline CDR1 is SQVTM and CDR2 ANQGSEA. The CDR3 DNA is TGCAGCGTTAGAGAGGTGGCGGGTACCACTGAAGCTTTCTTT. Amino acid sequence: CSVREVAGTTEAFF.

This clonotype was recorded a few times. The chain carries TRBV27 and TRBJ2-1; 9 bases agree with TRBD1. CDR1 and CDR2 from the germline V gene are MNHEY and SMNVEV (reference sequence). J lost 4 bases, V lost 2 bases, and 3 bases had no gene match. The CDR3 is made up of 15 amino acids. The CDR3 DNA is TGTGCCAGCAGTTTAACCGGGACAGGGTACAATGAGCAGTTCTTC. This sequence encodes CASSLTGTGYNEQFF.

This clonotype appeared many times. This chain connects TRBV3-1 to TRBJ1-2, with no clear D. The CDR3 extends over 16 amino acids. Trimming removed 0 bases from V and 3 bases from J, with 14 bases in between. Germline V gene data show CDR1 as LGHDT and CDR2 as YNNKEL (reference sequence). The CDR3 protein is CASSQDEEAAHYGYTF. The CDR3 DNA is TGTGCCAGCAGCCAAGATGAGGAAGCAGCCCACTATGGCTACACCTTC.

Concerning this clonotype: This may arise from a read error, as a much more abundant clone is one base away. The V call is TRBV2, the J call TRBJ1-2; TRBD1 is a possible D gene (5 bases). Germline assignment: CDR1 SNHLY and CDR2 FYNNEI. This CDR3 has 14 amino acids. The CDR3 sequence is CASITGATDNGHTF. CDR3 in DNA: TGTGCCAGCATCACCGGCGCTACGGACAATGGCCACACCTTC. Full variable domain (missing parts from reference TRBV2 and TRBJ1-2): EPEVTQTPSHQVTQMGQEVILRCVPISNHLYFYWYRQILGQKVEFLVSFYNNEISEKSEIFDDQFSVERPDGSNFTLKIRSTKLEDSAMYFCASITGATDNGHTFGSGTRLTVV.

This clonotype was recorded at least ten times. One junction end disagrees with the germline gene, perhaps due to a read error. The rearrangement links TRBV7-9 to TRBJ1-1; D might be TRBD1 (5 bases). The CDR3 contains 18 residues. Germline assignment: CDR1 SEHNR and CDR2 FQNEAQ (reference sequence). CDR3 sequence reads: CASSSETDTGALFAEVFF. CDR3 nucleotides: TGTGCCAGCAGCTCAGAGACAGATACAGGCGCTCTTTTCGCTGAAGTTTTCTTT.

This clonotype was recorded many times. The chain has TRBV19 and TRBJ2-7; 8 bases fit TRBD1. V was clipped by 0 bases and J by 4 bases; unmatched bases: 5. CDR3 size: 15 residues. Germline values: CDR1 LNHDA, CDR2 SQIVND (reference sequence). CDR3 bases: TGTGCCAGTAGTATAGACACCGGGACAGGTTACGAGCAGTACTTC. Translating gives CASSIDTGTGYEQYF.

This clonotype came up many times. The chain joins TRBV4-1 to TRBJ2-1, with TRBD2 matching 11 bases. Trimming at V came to 4 bases and at J to 3 bases, leaving 2 bases not matched to a gene. This CDR3 is built from 15 residues. Per germline, CDR1 MGHRA and CDR2 YSYEKL. CDR3 sequence reads: CASSLTSGDYNEQFF. CDR3 nucleotides: TGCGCCAGCAGCCTGACTAGCGGGGACTACAATGAGCAGTTCTTC.

Comment on this clonotype: This may be a read error, as it is one base from a much larger clone. The CDR3 ends on some other residue instead of the conserved phenylalanine or tryptophan, so this is likely a read error. The rearrangement links TRBV24-1 to TRBJ1-1; the D gene is possibly TRBD1 (5 bases). In germline, CDR1 is KGHDR, CDR2 SFDVKD. Trimming removed 9 bases at V and 1 base at J, with 11 bases between. The CDR3 length is 13 residues. The CDR3 spells CATRGIRNTEAFL. CDR3 DNA sequence: TGTGCCACCCGGGGGATTCGGAACACTGAAGCTTTCCTT.

This clonotype was recorded a few times. A much larger clone differs from this one at a single base, so this may be a read error. The gene calls are TRBV4-1 and TRBJ2-7; TRBD1 matches 7 bases. The trim removed 4 bases at V and 3 bases at J, leaving 6 bases unmatched. CDR1 is MGHRA and CDR2 is YSYEKL in the germline V gene. The CDR3 spans 14 residues. This CDR3 reads CASSPGTADYEQYF. For the CDR3, the DNA is TGCGCCAGCAGCCCCGGGACAGCTGACTACGAGCAGTACTTC.

This clonotype was detected once. A much larger clone differs from this one at a single base, so this may be a read error. This chain joins TRBV7-8 and TRBJ2-2, with D tentatively TRBD1 or TRBD2 (6 bases each). Germline lookup yields CDR1 SGHVS and CDR2 FQNEAQ. This CDR3 is built from 16 residues. DNA for the CDR3: TGTGCCAGCAGCCTAGAAGTGGGGGCTTCTGGCCGGGAGCTGGTTTTT. Amino acid sequence: CASSLEVGASGRELVF.

This clonotype was counted many times. The chain employs TRBV6-2 or TRBV6-3 and TRBJ2-3; 7 nucleotides line up with TRBD2. This CDR3 contains 16 residues. Looked up from germline, CDR1 is MNHEY and CDR2 is SVGEGT. The V segment lost 2 bases and the J segment 4 bases; nucleotides outside the gene matches: 9. Here the CDR3 reads CASSYSRASGPDTQYF. CDR3 DNA: TGTGCCAGCAGTTACAGCCGGGCTAGCGGTCCAGATACGCAGTATTTT.

The V gene is TRBV5-6, the J gene TRBJ2-6; D is uncertain. V lost 0 bases to trimming and J lost 0 bases, with 10 bases between them. The CDR3 length is 17 residues. Germline V gene lookup returns CDR1 SGHDT and CDR2 YYEEEE. For the CDR3, the DNA is TGTGCCAGCAGCTTGGTTCGCCGCTTCTCTGGGGCCAACGTCCTGACTTTC. Residues: CASSLVRRFSGANVLTF.

Turning to this clonotype: One base away lies a much larger clone, so this may be a sequencing read error. CDR3 region: CASSLGQAENTEAFF. CDR3 in DNA: TGTGCCAGCAGCTTAGGACAAGCAGAGAACACTGAAGCTTTCTTT. The chain uses TRBV7-9 and TRBJ1-1; D remains unclear. Looked up from germline, CDR1 is SEHNR and CDR2 is FQNEAQ (reference sequence). CDR3 length: 15 amino acids. V lost 1 base and J 1 base, leaving 10 bases between the germline ends. The complete variable domain, with remaining parts taken from reference TRBV7-9 and TRBJ1-1, reads DTGVSQNPRHKITKRGQNVTFRCDPISEHNRLYWYRQTLGQGPEFLTYFQNEAQLEKSRLLSDRFSAERPKGSFSTLEIQRTEQGDSAMYLCASSLGQAENTEAFFGQGTRLTVV.

This clonotype was seen ten or more times. The chain combines TRBV24-1 with TRBJ2-2; 8 bases are a match to TRBD1. Germline loops: CDR1 KGHDR, CDR2 SFDVKD. The CDR3 loop spans 14 amino acids. With V trimmed by 9 bases and J by 2 bases, 4 bases remained unmatched. CDR3 sequence: CATGTGVNTGELFF. The DNA for the CDR3 is TGTGCCACCGGGACAGGAGTTAACACCGGGGAGCTGTTTTTT.